These 23 T cell receptor beta chains were all obtained from the same sample, sequenced in a study of molecular identifiers for immune sequencing clone quantification. One entry per CDR3 protein results from TCRdb running MiXCR on the PCR reads. The table has some 580,000 distinct CDR3 sequences, about 25% seen once. Sequenced: naive CD8+ T cells from blood, with Jurkat cell RNA spiked in. Subset in this sample: FACS-sorted CD8+CD4-CCR7+CD45RA+ naive T cells. All receptors derive from a human donor in good health. Some libraries in this study had Jurkat cell RNA spiked in.

Of note for this clonotype: Given the absence of the conserved phenylalanine or tryptophan at the CDR3 end, a read error is likely. The chain has TRBV29-1 and TRBJ1-3; D is uncertain. Germline V lookup: CDR1 SQVTM, CDR2 ANQGSEA. CDR3 length: 15 residues. V lost 6 bases, J lost 1 base, and 16 bases lay in between. As DNA, the CDR3 is TGCAGCGTCTCATATAAAGGGAGATCTGGAAACACCATATATCTT. It translates to CSVSYKGRSGNTIYL.

This clonotype has a count of ten or more. The V and J genes are TRBV5-1 and TRBJ2-7; 7 bases map to TRBD2. V lost 4 bases to trimming and J lost 6 bases; unmatched junction nucleotides: 13. CDR1 and CDR2 (germline): SGHRS, YFSETQ. CDR3 length: 15 amino acids. The CDR3 region is CASSTTSVRDPEQYF. The CDR3 DNA sequence: TGCGCCAGCAGCACTACTAGCGTCCGGGATCCCGAGCAGTACTTC.

J is TRBJ1-1 and V is TRBV28, with TRBD1 as a possible D gene (5 bases). V lost 6 bases, J lost 5 bases, and 13 bases lay in between. Germline V gene sequence: CDR1 MDHEN, CDR2 SYDVKM. The CDR3 sequence is 13 residues long. CDR3: CASSRVEETEAFF. In nucleotides, the CDR3 is TGTGCCAGCAGCAGGGTCGAGGAGACTGAAGCTTTCTTT. The variable domain in full, completed from reference TRBV28 and TRBJ1-1, reads DVKVTQSSRYLVKRTGEKVFLECVQDMDHENMFWYRQDPGLGLRLIYFSYDVKMKEKGDIPEGYSVSREKKERFSLILESASTNQTSMYLCASSRVEETEAFFGQGTRLTVV.

As regards this clonotype: No conserved phenylalanine or tryptophan is present at the end of the CDR3, so a read error is the likely explanation. The rearrangement joins TRBV12-3 or TRBV12-4 to TRBJ1-5; no clear D gene. The CDR3 runs to 13 residues. V lost 0 bases and J lost 7, with 7 bases in between. The CDR3 DNA follows: TGTGCCAGCAGTTTAGCCGTCAGGCAGCCCCAGCATCTT. This encodes CASSLAVRQPQHL.

J is TRBJ1-5 and V is TRBV19; a weak D match, TRBD1 (5 bases). Trimming removed 5 bases at V and 0 bases at J, with 17 bases between. The germline CDR1 and CDR2 sequences are LNHDA and SQIVND (reference sequence). This CDR3 has 17 residues. The CDR3 sequence: CASSGAPGIDSNQPQHF. The CDR3 DNA is TGTGCCAGTAGTGGCGCCCCAGGGATCGATAGCAATCAGCCCCAGCATTTT.

This chain uses TRBV20-1 with TRBJ2-3; D uncertain. CDR3 length: 12 amino acids. CDR1 DFQATT and CDR2 SNEGSKA come from the germline V gene (reference sequence). V lost 3 bases and J lost 2, with 6 bases in between. The CDR3 is CSASRITDTQYF. Written as DNA, the CDR3 is TGCAGTGCTAGTCGAATCACAGATACGCAGTATTTT.

This clonotype came up once. A read error is possible here, since a much larger clone lies one base away. The chain employs TRBV28 and TRBJ2-2, with D unclear. The CDR3 extends over 12 amino acids. CDR1 MDHEN and CDR2 SYDVKM come from the germline V gene. The CDR3: CPSRSYTGELFF. CDR3 coding DNA: TGTCCCAGCAGATCTTACACCGGGGAGCTGTTTTTT.

The gene calls are TRBV12-3 or TRBV12-4 and TRBJ2-3; D is possibly TRBD2 (6 bases). V lost 1 base and J lost 0, with 14 bases in between. This CDR3 contains 17 residues. The CDR3 sequence is CASSLVSPGTSTDTQYF. The CDR3 nucleotides read TGTGCCAGCAGTTTAGTCAGCCCGGGGACTAGCACAGATACGCAGTATTTT.

About this clonotype: A much more abundant neighbour one base away suggests this may be a read error. This chain joins TRBV2 and TRBJ1-5; D ambiguous. Per the germline V gene, CDR1 is SNHLY and CDR2 is FYNNEI. This CDR3 is built from 13 residues. The CDR3 reads CACSVSSNQPQHF. CDR3 in DNA: TGTGCCTGCAGTGTGTCTAGCAATCAGCCCCAGCATTTT.

This clonotype appeared many times. This chain connects TRBV30 to TRBJ2-3; D is uncertain. V lost 0 bases and J lost 1, with 2 bases in between. Per the germline V gene, CDR1 is GTSNPN and CDR2 is SVGIG (reference sequence). The CDR3 totals 12 residues. CDR3 bases: TGTGCCTGGAGTGTGGGCACAGATACGCAGTATTTT. Amino acids: CAWSVGTDTQYF.

This clonotype was detected a few times. This chain connects TRBV28 to TRBJ2-1; possible D gene TRBD2, 6 bases. There are 14 residues in the CDR3. Trimming removed 3 bases from V and 4 bases from J, with 10 bases in between. Germline V gives CDR1 MDHEN, CDR2 SYDVKM. The CDR3 DNA follows: TGTGCCAGCAGTTTGCTAGCGAGGTACAATGAGCAGTTCTTC. Residues: CASSLLARYNEQFF.

V usage is TRBV20-1 and J usage is TRBJ2-1, with 7 bases lining up with TRBD1. This CDR3 has 16 amino acids. Trimming removed 6 bases from V and 3 bases from J; junction bases left unmatched: 14. Germline values: CDR1 DFQATT, CDR2 SNEGSKA (reference sequence). CDR3 residues: CSARPADRAVYNEQFF. In DNA form, the CDR3 reads TGCAGTGCCAGACCCGCCGACAGGGCAGTCTACAATGAGCAGTTCTTC.

This clonotype was found many times. The rearrangement joins TRBV7-9 to TRBJ2-3, with D unresolved. Germline V gives CDR1 SEHNR, CDR2 FQNEAQ (reference sequence). V lost 5 bases and J 3 bases, leaving 18 bases between the germline ends. The CDR3 is 16 residues long. CDR3 amino acids: CASSHPWEGLTDTQYF. In DNA, the CDR3 is TGTGCCAGCAGCCATCCGTGGGAAGGGTTGACAGATACGCAGTATTTT. The whole variable domain, remainder taken from reference TRBV7-9 and TRBJ2-3, is DTGVSQNPRHKITKRGQNVTFRCDPISEHNRLYWYRQTLGQGPEFLTYFQNEAQLEKSRLLSDRFSAERPKGSFSTLEIQRTEQGDSAMYLCASSHPWEGLTDTQYFGPGTRLTVL.

At least ten counts were recorded for this clonotype. The V and J genes are TRBV7-6 and TRBJ2-7; tentatively, D is TRBD2 (6 bases). V lost 3 bases and J 3 bases, leaving 12 bases between the germline ends. The CDR3 covers 14 residues. Germline loops: CDR1 SGHVS, CDR2 FNYEAQ. CDR3 DNA: TGTGCCAGCAGCTTGTCCGGGAGCGACTACGAGCAGTACTTC. Protein product: CASSLSGSDYEQYF.

This clonotype was counted a few times. The rearrangement joins TRBV4-3 to TRBJ1-5; possibly TRBD1 for D (5 bases). The CDR3 is 16 residues long. Germline assignment: CDR1 LGHNA and CDR2 YSLEER. Trimming removed 4 bases at V and 3 bases at J, with 16 bases between. CDR3 loop: CASSLTLGETNQPQHF. For the CDR3, the DNA is TGCGCCAGCAGCCTTACCCTAGGGGAGACCAATCAGCCCCAGCATTTT.

As regards this clonotype: Its ends do not fully match the called genes, so a read error is possible. The gene calls are TRBV6-2 or TRBV6-3 and TRBJ1-1, with D possibly TRBD1 on 6 matching bases. Germline-derived CDR1 and CDR2 are MNHEY and SVGEGT. The CDR3 consists of 13 residues. CDR3 nucleotide sequence: TGTGCCCGCAGGGGCCCCACGAACACTGAAGCTTTCTTT. This encodes CARRGPTNTEAFF.

This clonotype has a handful of counts. The CDR3 coding sequence is TGTGCCAGCAGCCTAAGGGACAGCCTTTCCTACGAGCAGTACTTC. Protein product: CASSLRDSLSYEQYF. The gene calls are TRBV7-2 and TRBJ2-7; 7 nucleotides match TRBD1. Germline trimming cut 5 bases from V and 1 base from J; bases unmatched to any gene: 8. Germline assignment: CDR1 SGHTA and CDR2 FQGNSA. The CDR3 loop spans 15 amino acids.

This clonotype was detected a few times. V gene TRBV12-3 or TRBV12-4 combines with J gene TRBJ2-1, with D possibly being TRBD1 or TRBD2 (5 bases each). This CDR3 region has 15 residues. Trimming stripped 3 bases from V and 2 bases from J, with 11 bases between. CDR3 bases: TGTGCCAGCAGTTTTTCACTAGGGGCCTACAATGAGCAGTTCTTC. This sequence encodes CASSFSLGAYNEQFF.

In the case of this clonotype: At one boundary the junction diverges from the germline segment, which might be a read error. The chain carries TRBV2 and TRBJ1-4; D perhaps matches TRBD1 (5 bases). CDR1 SNHLY and CDR2 FYNNEI come from the germline V gene. This CDR3 is built from 15 residues. CDR3 sequence reads: CVSSEWGALEEKLFF. Written as DNA, the CDR3 is TGTGTCAGCAGTGAATGGGGCGCTCTTGAGGAAAAACTGTTTTTT.

This clonotype appeared a few times. This sequence joins TRBV19 and TRBJ2-2; D is uncertain. Germline V lookup: CDR1 LNHDA, CDR2 SQIVND (reference sequence). The CDR3 has 14 residues. The ends were cut back, 4 bases at V and 4 bases at J, with 10 bases in the middle. The CDR3 loop is CASSRHSVTGELFF. The CDR3 bases are TGTGCCAGTAGTAGACACTCGGTCACCGGGGAGCTGTTTTTT. Full variable domain (rest looked up from reference TRBV19 and TRBJ2-2): DGGITQSPKYLFRKEGQNVTLSCEQNLNHDAMYWYRQDPGQGLRLIYYSQIVNDFQKGDIAEGYSVSREKKESFPLTVTSAQKNPTAFYLCASSRHSVTGELFFGEGSRLTVL.

This clonotype was detected ten times or more. This chain connects TRBV20-1 to TRBJ2-4, with 10 positions matching TRBD1. V dropped 5 bases and J dropped 0; count of bases not matched to a gene: 13. The CDR3 totals 18 residues. In germline, CDR1 is DFQATT, CDR2 SNEGSKA (reference sequence). The CDR3 is CSAGGRDRGPLAKNIQYF. The CDR3 DNA follows: TGCAGTGCTGGAGGCCGGGACAGGGGACCCCTAGCCAAAAACATTCAGTACTTC.

This clonotype was detected ten times or more. J is TRBJ2-2 and V is TRBV7-6; 7 nucleotides line up with TRBD2. V lost 2 bases, J lost 6 bases, and 15 bases stayed unmatched. Germline CDR1 reads SGHVS; CDR2 reads FNYEAQ. This CDR3 comprises 18 residues. CDR3 nucleotides: TGTGCCAGCAGCTTAAGGAGGACTGGGGAACGGGAGGCCGGGGAGCTGTTTTTT. Residues: CASSLRRTGEREAGELFF.

The V call is TRBV10-3, the J call TRBJ2-2; 8 bases agree with TRBD1. The length of the CDR3 is 13 residues. V shed 7 bases and J 3 bases; nucleotides not matched to a gene: 1. Germline-derived CDR1 and CDR2 are ENHRY and SYGVKD. The DNA for the CDR3 is TGTGCCATCAAGGACAGGGACACCGGGGAGCTGTTTTTT. It is translated as CAIKDRDTGELFF.